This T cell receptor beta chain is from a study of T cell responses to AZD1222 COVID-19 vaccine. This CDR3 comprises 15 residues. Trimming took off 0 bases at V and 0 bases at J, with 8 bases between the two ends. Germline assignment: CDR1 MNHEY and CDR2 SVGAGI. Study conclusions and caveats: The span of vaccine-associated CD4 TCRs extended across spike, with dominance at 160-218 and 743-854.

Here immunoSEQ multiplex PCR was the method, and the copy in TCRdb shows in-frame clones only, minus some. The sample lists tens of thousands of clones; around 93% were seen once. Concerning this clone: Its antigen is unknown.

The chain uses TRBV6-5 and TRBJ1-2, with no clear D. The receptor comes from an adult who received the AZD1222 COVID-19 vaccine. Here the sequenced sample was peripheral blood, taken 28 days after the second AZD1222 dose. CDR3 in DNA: TGTGCCAGCAGTTACTCGACGGGCTCTAACTATGGCTACACCTTC. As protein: CASSYSTGSNYGYTF.